This TCR beta chain was sequenced during a study of Ad26.COV2.S vaccination and SARS-CoV-2 variants. Study summary: Administration of Ad26.COV2.S was intramuscular, either once or twice 56 days apart. Notes on the study in general: After vaccination, substantial breadth of spike-specific CD8+ and CD4+ responses was reported.

Of note for this clone: The antigen is not known. The sample contains more than one DNA sequence encoding this CDR3.

The protocol was immunoSEQ multiplex PCR, while the TCRdb copy is restricted to in-frame clones and leaves out a portion. The sample lists about 350,000 clones, 65% to 90% occurring once. Germline loops: CDR1 SEHNR, CDR2 FQNEAQ (reference sequence). The CDR3 spans 12 residues. The V and J ends lost 5 bases and 7 bases respectively, with 11 bases between them. Noted treatment: around 19 received Ad26.COV2.S at low or high dose, single or two shots; 5 received placebo; per-sample allocation not given. All samples were drawn on day 63, counting from the first vaccine or placebo injection. V is TRBV7-9 and J is TRBJ1-1, with D possibly matching TRBD1 (5 bases). This specimen consisted of peripheral blood, obtained in a trial of Ad26.COV2.S vaccine versus placebo. The sequence derives from a person aged 18-65 years who received the Ad26.COV2.S COVID-19 vaccine or a placebo. DNA of the CDR3: TGTGCCAGCAGCGGGTTGGGGGTTGAAGCTTTCTTT. Its translation: CASSGLGVEAFF.